The rows below give T cell receptor beta chains drawn from one sample of a study of blood T cell repertoires in COVID-19. TCRdb's copy holds only in-frame clones and misses some; the assay was immunoSEQ multiplex PCR. The data show 370,000 or so clones, more than 75% seen once. The sample was peripheral blood. The receptors originated from a human donor with acute or convalescent COVID-19. The donor label of this sample is uncertain. Both conserved end residues are part of each CDR3. D genes are given only for firm matches. Some rows have no size entry. The others give once, few or many, or a class for an expanded clone.

TRBD2	NA	TRBJ2-1	TRBV3-1/TRBV3-2	CASSPSWGREGHHEQFF	TGTGCCAGCAGCCCATCCTGGGGGAGGGAGGGCCATCATGAGCAGTTCTTC
NA	NA	TRBJ1-4	TRBV6-5	CASSRRRNEKLFF	TGTGCCAGCAGTCGGCGCAGGAATGAAAAACTGTTTTTT
NA	NA	TRBJ2-5	TRBV28	CASSSPPGVGPETQYF	TGTGCCAGCAGTTCACCACCAGGCGTGGGTCCAGAGACCCAGTACTTC
NA	once	TRBJ2-7	TRBV6-5	CASSTRVGTYEQYF	TGTGCCAGCAGTACCAGGGTCGGTACCTACGAGCAGTACTTC
NA	NA	TRBJ2-6	TRBV6-1	CASSDARTGANVLTF	TGTGCCAGCAGTGATGCGAGGACTGGGGCCAACGTCCTGACTTTC
NA	NA	TRBJ2-7	TRBV30	CAWSVLGSLYEQYF	TGTGCCTGGAGTGTACTAGGTAGCCTCTACGAGCAGTACTTC
NA	few	TRBJ1-6	TRBV5-8	CASNRQASYNSPLHF	TGTGCCAGCAACCGACAGGCCTCCTATAATTCACCCCTCCACTTT
NA	NA	TRBJ2-1	TRBV3-1/TRBV3-2	CASTPRGYYNEQFF	TGTGCCAGCACCCCCCGGGGTTACTACAATGAGCAGTTCTTC
TRBD1	NA	TRBJ1-2	TRBV5-6	CASSPNPTGGLHGYTF	TGTGCCAGCAGCCCAAACCCGACAGGGGGCCTTCATGGCTACACCTTC
NA	NA	TRBJ1-4	TRBV7-9	CASSLGGGHNEKLFF	TGTGCCAGCAGCTTGGGCGGGGGCCATAATGAAAAACTGTTTTTT
TRBD2	NA	TRBJ2-5	TRBV12-5	CASGSWGGTSGAQETQYF	TGTGCTAGTGGTTCTTGGGGGGGGACTAGCGGAGCCCAAGAGACCCAGTACTTC
TRBD2	NA	TRBJ2-1	TRBV11-2	CASSFETSGSNEQFF	TGTGCCAGCAGCTTCGAGACTAGCGGGAGTAATGAGCAGTTCTTC
NA	NA	TRBJ2-2	TRBV28	CASRTDSTGELFF	TGTGCCAGCAGGACGGACAGCACCGGGGAGCTGTTTTTT
NA	NA	TRBJ1-1	TRBV6-5	CATQKAGVVTEAFF	TGTGCCACTCAAAAGGCCGGGGTGGTCACTGAAGCTTTCTTT
TRBD2	NA	TRBJ2-7	TRBV18	CASSPVRGGFASYEQYF	TGTGCCAGCTCACCAGTGCGGGGGGGTTTCGCCTCCTACGAGCAGTACTTC
TRBD1	NA	TRBJ1-6	TRBV15	CATSSVVQGTGSPLHF	TGTGCCACCAGCTCTGTGGTACAGGGGACGGGTTCACCCCTCCACTTT
TRBD1	NA	TRBJ2-1	TRBV6-5	CASSRDRSSYNEQFF	TGTGCCAGCAGTCGGGACAGGAGCTCCTACAATGAGCAGTTCTTC
TRBD1	NA	TRBJ2-1	TRBV18	CASSRSTGGFYNEQFF	TGTGCCAGCTCACGCTCGACAGGGGGCTTCTACAATGAGCAGTTCTTC
TRBD1	NA	TRBJ1-1	TRBV5-1	CASSWQGAVEAFF	TGCGCCAGCAGCTGGCAGGGGGCGGTTGAAGCTTTCTTT
NA	NA	TRBJ1-6	TRBV5-1	CASSPQGGTRNSPLHF	TGCGCCAGCAGCCCGCAGGGCGGCACCAGGAATTCACCCCTCCACTTT
TRBD1	NA	TRBJ2-7	TRBV29-1	CSVHPTGNSYEQYF	TGCAGCGTTCACCCGACAGGGAACTCCTACGAGCAGTACTTC
NA	few	TRBJ2-5	TRBV27	CASSPDHTSIETQYF	TGTGCCAGCAGTCCCGACCATACTAGCATCGAGACCCAGTACTTC
NA	NA	TRBJ2-7	TRBV4-2	CASSPTAGAHYEQYF	TGTGCCAGCAGCCCCACGGCGGGGGCCCACTACGAGCAGTACTTC
TRBD1	NA	TRBJ1-1	TRBV28	CASSLSGGAAEAFF	TGTGCCAGCAGTTTATCAGGGGGCGCGGCTGAAGCTTTCTTT
TRBD1	NA	TRBJ2-7	TRBV28	CASSPGDRTREQYF	TGTGCCAGCAGTCCAGGGGACAGGACCAGGGAGCAGTACTTC
TRBD1	NA	TRBJ2-7	TRBV2	CASGSGQGLYEQYF	TGTGCCAGCGGATCAGGACAGGGGCTCTACGAGCAGTACTTC
NA	NA	TRBJ1-3	TRBV5-1	CASSLSVGSGNTIYF	TGCGCCAGCAGCTTGAGTGTCGGCTCTGGAAACACCATATATTTT
NA	NA	TRBJ1-3	TRBV7-9	CASSRGGNSGNTIYF	TGTGCCAGCAGTAGGGGGGGCAACTCTGGAAACACCATATATTTT
NA	NA	TRBJ1-1	TRBV12-3/TRBV12-4	CASSFQGKTEAFF	TGTGCCAGCAGTTTCCAGGGGAAAACTGAAGCTTTCTTT
TRBD1	NA	TRBJ1-1	TRBV4-1	CASSQEDRGRTEAFF	TGCGCCAGCAGCCAAGAGGACAGGGGTCGTACTGAAGCTTTCTTT
NA	NA	TRBJ1-6	TRBV6-5	CASGVQSNSPLHF	TGTGCCAGCGGAGTCCAGAGTAATTCACCCCTCCACTTT
TRBD2	NA	TRBJ2-7	TRBV9	CASSVGLAGVTLYF	TGTGCCAGCAGCGTAGGTCTAGCGGGAGTTACACTGTACTTC
TRBD2	few	TRBJ2-1	TRBV9	CASSTLAGSSYNEQFF	TGTGCCAGCAGCACCCTAGCGGGAAGCTCCTACAATGAGCAGTTCTTC
NA	once	TRBJ1-2	TRBV7-9	CASSLQGIPIVEGYTF	TGTGCCAGCAGCTTACAGGGGATTCCTATTGTGGAGGGCTACACCTTC
NA	NA	TRBJ1-4	TRBV30	CAWSTGTRRNEKLFF	TGTGCCTGGAGTACAGGGACAAGGAGAAATGAAAAACTGTTTTTT
NA	NA	TRBJ1-1	TRBV12-3/TRBV12-4	CASSYRGNTEAFF	TGTGCCAGCAGCTATCGAGGGAACACTGAAGCTTTCTTT